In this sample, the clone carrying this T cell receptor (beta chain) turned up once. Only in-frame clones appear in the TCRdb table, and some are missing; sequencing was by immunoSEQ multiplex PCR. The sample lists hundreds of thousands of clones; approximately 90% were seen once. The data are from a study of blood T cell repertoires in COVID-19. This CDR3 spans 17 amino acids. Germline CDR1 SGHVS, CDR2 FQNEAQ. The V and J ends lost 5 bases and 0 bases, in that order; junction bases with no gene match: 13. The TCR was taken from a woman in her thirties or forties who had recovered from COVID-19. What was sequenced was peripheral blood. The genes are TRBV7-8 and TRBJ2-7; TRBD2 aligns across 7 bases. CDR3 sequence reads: CASSASPSGPYSYEQYF. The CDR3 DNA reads TGTGCCAGCAGCGCGTCCCCTAGCGGCCCTTACTCCTACGAGCAGTACTTC.